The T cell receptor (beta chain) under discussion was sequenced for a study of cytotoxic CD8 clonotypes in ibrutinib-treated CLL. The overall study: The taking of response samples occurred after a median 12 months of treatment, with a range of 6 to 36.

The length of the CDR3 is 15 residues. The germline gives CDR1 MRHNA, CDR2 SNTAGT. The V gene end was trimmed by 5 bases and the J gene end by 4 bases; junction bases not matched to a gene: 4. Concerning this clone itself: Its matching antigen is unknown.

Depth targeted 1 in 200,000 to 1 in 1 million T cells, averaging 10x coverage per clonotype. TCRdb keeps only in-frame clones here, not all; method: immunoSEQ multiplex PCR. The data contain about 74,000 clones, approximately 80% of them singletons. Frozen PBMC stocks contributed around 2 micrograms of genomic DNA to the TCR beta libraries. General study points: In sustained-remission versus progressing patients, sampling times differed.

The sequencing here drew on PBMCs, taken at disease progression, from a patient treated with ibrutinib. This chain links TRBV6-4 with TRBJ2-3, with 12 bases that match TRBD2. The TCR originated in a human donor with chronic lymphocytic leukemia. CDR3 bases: TGTGCCAGCAGTCCGCTAGCGGGAGGGTCAGATACGCAGTATTTT. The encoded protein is CASSPLAGGSDTQYF.